This TCR beta chain was sequenced during a study of CD8+CD57+ T cells in acquired aplastic anemia. About the study: DNA from sorted CD4+ and CD8+ cells averaged roughly 3.4 ug. Findings and caveats of the study: There were fewer than 35 CD8+ CDR3 sequences that occurred in both patients and controls.

Sequenced patients had shown CD8+CD57+ cell expansion by flow cytometry. Every patient presented with severe acquired aplastic anemia. Comments on this clonotype: Antigen unknown.

The germline V gene has CDR1 LNHNV and CDR2 YYDKDF (reference sequence). Trimming removed 0 bases from V and 0 bases from J; junction bases left unmatched: 14. This CDR3 has 19 residues. Using genomic DNA as the template, TCR beta VDJ and CDR3 profiling was carried out. TCRdb reprocessed the reads via MiXCR and lists one record per CDR3 protein. The sample records about 270,000 distinct CDR3 sequences, approximately 86% being singletons. Sequencing was carried out using sorted CD4+, CD8+, or CD8+CD57+ T cells (not recorded which) from PBMCs. The J gene is TRBJ2-7, the V gene TRBV15, with TRBD1 matching over 7 bases. This TCR was recovered from a human donor with aplastic anemia. CDR3 DNA sequence: TGTGCCACCAGCAGAGATCGTCAGGACCCAGGGGGTAGCTCCTACGAGCAGTACTTC. Amino acid sequence: CATSRDRQDPGGSSYEQYF. The complete variable domain, with remaining parts taken from reference TRBV15 and TRBJ2-7, reads DAMVIQNPRYQVTQFGKPVTLSCSQTLNHNVMYWYQQKSSQAPKLLFHYYDKDFNNEADTPDNFQSRRPNTSFCFLDIRSPGLGDTAMYLCATSRDRQDPGGSSYEQYFGPGTRLTVT.